This T cell receptor (beta chain) comes out of a study of T cells in Graves' hyperthyroidism and ophthalmopathy. Reasons for excluding patients were uncontrolled infection, other autoimmune disease, pregnancy or lactation. Researchers took RNA transcripts and amplified the TCR beta CDR3 regions from them. HTBI primers were the set used in a first-round RT-PCR of the TCR CDR3. TCRdb used MiXCR to reprocess the multiplex PCR reads, holding one entry per CDR3 protein. The sample carries around 260,000 distinct CDR3 sequences, around 25% recorded once. Germline V gene sequence: CDR1 SGHAT, CDR2 FQNNGV. V was clipped by 5 bases and J by 5 bases, with 9 bases between them. The CDR3 extends over 12 amino acids. The table lists this clonotype with many counts.

This clonotype originated in a man aged 35 to 55 with Graves' hyperthyroidism that later progressed to Graves' ophthalmopathy. The chain is built from TRBV11-2 and TRBJ2-5; D may be TRBD2 (5 bases). The sequenced sample was blood. The CDR3 DNA follows: TGTGCCAGCAGCAACTCGGGGGAGACCCAGTACTTC. This translates into CASSNSGETQYF.